The 9 T cell receptor beta chains presented below share a single source sample, sequenced in a study of T cell changes during pregnancy in multiple sclerosis. Generated by immunoSEQ multiplex PCR, the TCRdb table keeps only in-frame clones and is missing some. This table holds under 65,000 clones, 75% to 95% found once. The material was peripheral blood, obtained after pregnancy. These receptors all come from a female donor in good health, enrolled as a control in a pregnancy study.

This clone was seen a single time. V gene TRBV9 combines with J gene TRBJ2-5; a possible D gene is TRBD1 (5 bases). The V end lost 0 bases, the J end lost 4 bases, and 10 bases lay between the germline ends. Germline CDR1 SGDLS, CDR2 YYNGEE. The CDR3 has 14 amino acids. The CDR3 nucleotides are TGTGCCAGCAGCGTAGCAGGGTCTAGAGAGACCCAGTACTTC. The encoded protein is CASSVAGSRETQYF.

The V gene is TRBV14, the J gene TRBJ2-7, with a possible D match to TRBD2 (5 bases). The CDR3 has 13 amino acids. CDR1 is SGHDN and CDR2 is FVKESK in the germline V gene. V was trimmed by 0 bases and J by 6 bases, leaving 9 bases between them. The CDR3 sequence: CASSQEVRGEQYF. The CDR3 DNA follows: TGTGCCAGCAGCCAAGAGGTACGGGGCGAGCAGTACTTC.

This chain connects TRBV4-3 to TRBJ2-3, with 11 bases aligning to TRBD2. From germline, CDR1 is LGHNA and CDR2 YSLEER. The CDR3 is 16 amino acids. Trimming at V came to 5 bases and at J to 4 bases, leaving 8 bases not matched to a gene. CDR3 nucleotides: TGCGCCAGCAGCTCAGAGGGACTAGCGGCGGCAGATACGCAGTATTTT. Its translation: CASSSEGLAAADTQYF.

The chain uses TRBV10-3 and TRBJ2-7; D perhaps matches TRBD1 (6 bases). Germline V gives CDR1 ENHRY, CDR2 SYGVKD. V dropped 2 bases and J dropped 4 bases, with 6 bases sitting between them. The CDR3 consists of 12 residues. The CDR3 coding sequence is TGTGCCATCAGTGAGAGGGGGTACGAGCAGTACTTC. Protein: CAISERGYEQYF.

The chain joins TRBV28 to TRBJ1-1; 7 positions agree with TRBD1. This CDR3 comprises 12 residues. The V and J ends lost 3 bases and 7 bases, in that order; junction bases with no gene match: 2. Germline loops: CDR1 MDHEN, CDR2 SYDVKM. The CDR3 nucleotides are TGTGCCAGCAGTTTGAGACAGGGTGAAGCTTTCTTT. It specifies CASSLRQGEAFF.

V usage is TRBV6-5 and J usage is TRBJ2-2; possibly TRBD1 for D (5 bases). Germline-derived CDR1 and CDR2 are MNHEY and SVGAGI. V was shortened by 6 bases and J by 9 bases, with 20 bases between the two germline ends. The CDR3 contains 15 residues. The CDR3 sequence: CASRPGRALLRELFF. The CDR3 bases are TGTGCCAGCAGGCCCGGCAGGGCTCTTCTCAGGGAGCTGTTTTTT.

The chain is built from TRBV16 and TRBJ2-7, with 7 bases fitting TRBD2. V shed 5 bases, J shed 1 base, and the junction held 14 bases outside the gene matches. Germline lookup yields CDR1 KGHSY and CDR2 FQNENV. CDR3 length equals 17 residues. The CDR3 DNA follows: TGTGCCAGCAGCAGCGGGGCGGGGCGAGTAGGATCCTACGAGCAGTACTTC. This sequence encodes CASSSGAGRVGSYEQYF.

The chain uses TRBV4-1 and TRBJ2-3; maybe TRBD2 (5 bases). V was clipped by 0 bases and J by 0 bases, with 13 bases between them. The length of the CDR3 is 17 residues. Germline-derived CDR1 and CDR2 are MGHRA and YSYEKL. The CDR3 DNA reads as TGCGCCAGCAGCCAAGAATGGAGAGGGTATAGCACAGATACGCAGTATTTT. This encodes CASSQEWRGYSTDTQYF.

This rearrangement joins TRBV4-1 to TRBJ1-1; D unclear. This CDR3 is built from 16 residues. V was shortened by 0 bases and J by 5 bases, with 16 bases between the two germline ends. CDR1 is MGHRA and CDR2 is YSYEKL in the germline V gene. The chain's CDR3 is CASSQEKVRGKTEAFF. The CDR3 region has the DNA TGCGCCAGCAGCCAAGAAAAGGTCAGAGGAAAGACTGAAGCTTTCTTT.